This record concerns one T cell receptor (beta chain) sequence. No antigen is known for it. There are no base qualities to consult, and no much larger clone falls within one base. This sample was taken from a study of siplizumab effects on memory and regulatory T cells (dated by TCRdb to the late 2010s). Looking at the study overall: The effect of the anti-CD2 antibody siplizumab on alloreactive T-cell subsets was examined in allogeneic mixed lymphocyte reactions constructed from human PBMCs.

Broader findings and caveats from the paper: Sequences below about 10^-5 frequency were poorly captured, so only a minor fraction of alloreactive clones could be mapped to unstimulated subsets. For roughly 75-97% of proliferating CD4+ or CD8+ clones, no naive or memory phenotype could be assigned. Whether proliferating Tregs from siplizumab cultures actually had suppressive function was not functionally confirmed. Greater diversity appeared to be present in unstimulated naive T cells than in memory T cells, and a substantial contribution to the alloresponse seemed to be made by naive cells. Siplizumab significantly lowered the cumulative frequency of alloreactive sequences that could be traced to unstimulated CD4+ memory T cells. Of the alloreactive CD4+ clones that could be mapped, the Treg-derived share averaged about 70% with siplizumab compared with about 25% in control reactions.

Libraries were made using the immunoSEQ multiplex PCR assay. Some 1.1 x 10^5 TCR templates per sample were assayed by the deep sequencing platform. Genomic DNA extracted from sorted T cells was used for TCRbeta CDR3 sequencing. The authors' pipeline ran thus. The R programming language was used for the clonal analysis of the TCRbeta CDR3 data. Comparing unstimulated samples against CFSE-low samples taken after the reaction was how alloreactive CD4+ and CD8+ clones were defined. Regulatory or non-regulatory origin of alloreactive CD4+ clones was assigned by matching sequences to the sorted unstimulated Treg and non-Treg repertoires. Sourced from immuneACCESS, this table was stored by TCRdb with only in-frame sequences that have V and J called. A share of the clones is absent; for the studies checked, an unresolved V gene accounts for under half, and the remainder has no known explanation. The V and J calls and clone size come from that table; D and trimming were worked out from the DNA. A total of about 100,000 clones appear in this sample, around 90% of them only once. The leading ten clones occupy roughly 1.1% of the sample.

Sorted unstimulated T cells and proliferating T cells recovered from mixed lymphocyte reactions underwent TCRbeta CDR3 sequencing. Fresh whole blood from fewer than 11 HLA-typed healthy donors was used to isolate PBMCs. Sequences SGHRS (CDR1) and YFSETQ (CDR2) are obtained from the germline V gene. Including cysteine and phenylalanine, the CDR3 has 14 amino acids. Only CDR3 DNA remains: 42 bases, in frame from the first base. The V end gives up 4 bases and the J end 5 bases, leaving 7 bases in the junction not matched to a gene. The V and J genes are TRBV5-1 and TRBJ2-7; 9 of the junction bases match TRBD1. The sequence was collected from a human donor in good health. The specimen sequenced was CD4+ T cells sorted from blood. The DNA sequence reads TGCGCCAGCAGCGTCACAGGGGGCACCCACGAGCAGTACTTC. This sequence encodes CASSVTGGTHEQYF.